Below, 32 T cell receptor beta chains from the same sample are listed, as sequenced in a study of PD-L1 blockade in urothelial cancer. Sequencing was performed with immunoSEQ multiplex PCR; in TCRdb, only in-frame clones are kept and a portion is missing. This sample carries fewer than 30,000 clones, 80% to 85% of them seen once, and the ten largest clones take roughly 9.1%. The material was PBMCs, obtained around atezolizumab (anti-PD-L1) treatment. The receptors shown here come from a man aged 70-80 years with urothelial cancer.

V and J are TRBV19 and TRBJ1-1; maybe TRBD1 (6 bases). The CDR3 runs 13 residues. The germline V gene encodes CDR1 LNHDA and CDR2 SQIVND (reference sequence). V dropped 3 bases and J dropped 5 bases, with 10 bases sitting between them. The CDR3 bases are TGTGCCAGTAGTATTTCAGGGGAAACTGAAGCTTTCTTT. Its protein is CASSISGETEAFF.

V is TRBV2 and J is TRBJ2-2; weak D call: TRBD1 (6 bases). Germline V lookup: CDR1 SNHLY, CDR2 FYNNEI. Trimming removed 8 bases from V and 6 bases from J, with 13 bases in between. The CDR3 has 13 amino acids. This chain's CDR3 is CASLTGGPGELFF. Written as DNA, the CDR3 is TGTGCCAGCCTAACTGGGGGCCCCGGGGAGCTGTTTTTT. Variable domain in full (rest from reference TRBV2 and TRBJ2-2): EPEVTQTPSHQVTQMGQEVILRCVPISNHLYFYWYRQILGQKVEFLVSFYNNEISEKSEIFDDQFSVERPDGSNFTLKIRSTKLEDSAMYFCASLTGGPGELFFGEGSRLTVL.

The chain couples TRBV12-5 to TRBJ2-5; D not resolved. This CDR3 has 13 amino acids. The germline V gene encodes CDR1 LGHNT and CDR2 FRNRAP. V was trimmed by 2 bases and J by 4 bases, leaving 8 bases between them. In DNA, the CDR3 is TGTGCTAGTGGTTTGCTCACCGGAGAGACCCAGTACTTC. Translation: CASGLLTGETQYF.

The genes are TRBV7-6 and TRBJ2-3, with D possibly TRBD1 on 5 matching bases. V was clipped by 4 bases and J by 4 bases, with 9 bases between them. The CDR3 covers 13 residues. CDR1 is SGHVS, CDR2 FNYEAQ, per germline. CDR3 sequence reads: CASSSLGPDTQYF. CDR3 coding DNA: TGTGCCAGCAGCTCCCTGGGGCCAGATACGCAGTATTTT.

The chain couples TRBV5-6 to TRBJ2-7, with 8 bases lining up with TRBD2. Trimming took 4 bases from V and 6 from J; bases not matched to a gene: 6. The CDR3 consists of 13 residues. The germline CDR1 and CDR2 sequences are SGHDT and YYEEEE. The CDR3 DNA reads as TGTGCCAGCAGCGAAGCGGGAGTGGGCGAGCAGTACTTC. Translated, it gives CASSEAGVGEQYF.

The CDR3 bases are TGTGCCAGCAGTCTTTACAATGAGCAGTTCTTC. Its translation is CASSLYNEQFF. The chain carries TRBV28 and TRBJ2-1; no definite D call. Trimming removed 5 bases at V and 4 bases at J, with 3 bases between. Germline V CDR1 and CDR2: MDHEN, SYDVKM. This CDR3 contains 11 residues.

In DNA form, the CDR3 reads TGTGCCAGCAGCTTGGCCAGAGGGACTAGCGGGACTGAGCAGTTCTTC. This gives the protein CASSLARGTSGTEQFF. This sequence joins TRBV5-4 and TRBJ2-1; TRBD2 matches 13 bases. The junction had 6 bases not matched to a gene; V was cut back by 0 bases and J by 9 bases. This CDR3 is 16 amino acids long. Germline lookup yields CDR1 SGHNT and CDR2 YYREEE (reference sequence). The full variable domain, its missing parts supplied by reference TRBV5-4 and TRBJ2-1, is ETGVTQSPTHLIKTRGQQVTLRCSSQSGHNTVSWYQQALGQGPQFIFQYYREEENGRGNFPPRFSGLQFPNYSSELNVNALELDDSALYLCASSLARGTSGTEQFFGPGTRLTVL.

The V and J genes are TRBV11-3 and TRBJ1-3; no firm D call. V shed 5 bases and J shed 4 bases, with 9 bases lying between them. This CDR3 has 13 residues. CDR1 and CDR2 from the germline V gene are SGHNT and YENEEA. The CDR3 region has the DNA TGTGCCAGCAGCATCTCCAGGGGAAACACCATATATTTT. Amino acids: CASSISRGNTIYF.

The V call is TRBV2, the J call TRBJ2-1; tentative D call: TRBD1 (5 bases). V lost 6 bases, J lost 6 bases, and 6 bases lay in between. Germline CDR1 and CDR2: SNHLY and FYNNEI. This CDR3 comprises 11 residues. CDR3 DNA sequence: TGTGCCAGCAGAACAGGCAATGAGCAGTTCTTC. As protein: CASRTGNEQFF.

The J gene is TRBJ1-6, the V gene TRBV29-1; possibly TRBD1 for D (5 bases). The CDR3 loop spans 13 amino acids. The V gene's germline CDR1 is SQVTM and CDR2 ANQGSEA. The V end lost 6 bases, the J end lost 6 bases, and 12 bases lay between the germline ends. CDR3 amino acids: CSVGEGLNSPLHF. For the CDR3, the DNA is TGCAGCGTCGGGGAGGGACTTAATTCACCCCTCCACTTT.

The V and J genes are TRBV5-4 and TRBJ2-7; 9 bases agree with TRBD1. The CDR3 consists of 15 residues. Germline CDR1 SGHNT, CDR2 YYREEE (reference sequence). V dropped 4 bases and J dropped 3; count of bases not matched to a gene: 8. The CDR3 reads CASSMAGTGLYEQYF. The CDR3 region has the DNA TGTGCCAGCAGCATGGCCGGGACAGGGCTCTACGAGCAGTACTTC.

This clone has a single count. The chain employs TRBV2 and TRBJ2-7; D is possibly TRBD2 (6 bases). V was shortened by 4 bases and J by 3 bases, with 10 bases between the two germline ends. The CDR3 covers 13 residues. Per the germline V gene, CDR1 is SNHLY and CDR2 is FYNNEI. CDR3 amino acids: CASSVLAIYEQYF. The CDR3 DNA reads TGTGCCAGCAGTGTACTAGCCATCTACGAGCAGTACTTC.

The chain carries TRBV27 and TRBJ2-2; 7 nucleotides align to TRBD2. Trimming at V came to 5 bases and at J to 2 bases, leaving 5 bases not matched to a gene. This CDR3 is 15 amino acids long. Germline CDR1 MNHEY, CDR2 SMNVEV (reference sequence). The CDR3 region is CASSPGTINTGELFF. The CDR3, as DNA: TGTGCCAGCAGTCCAGGGACTATAAACACCGGGGAGCTGTTTTTT.

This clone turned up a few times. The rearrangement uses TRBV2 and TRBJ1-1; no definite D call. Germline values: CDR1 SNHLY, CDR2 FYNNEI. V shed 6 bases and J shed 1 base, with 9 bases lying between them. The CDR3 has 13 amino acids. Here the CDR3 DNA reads TGTGCCAGCAGCAGAGACAAGAACACTGAAGCTTTCTTT. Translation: CASSRDKNTEAFF.

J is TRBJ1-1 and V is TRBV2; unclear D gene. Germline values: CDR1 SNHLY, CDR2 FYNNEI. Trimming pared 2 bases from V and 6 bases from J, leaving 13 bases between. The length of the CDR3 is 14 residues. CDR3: CASSEREKGAEAFF. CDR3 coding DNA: TGTGCCAGCAGTGAAAGGGAGAAGGGCGCTGAAGCTTTCTTT.

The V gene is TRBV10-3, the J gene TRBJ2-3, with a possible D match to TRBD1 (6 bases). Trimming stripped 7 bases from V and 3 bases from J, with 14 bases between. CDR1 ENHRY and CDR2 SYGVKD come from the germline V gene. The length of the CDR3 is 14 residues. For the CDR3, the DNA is TGTGCCATCAATCAGGGGACGCTAACAGATACGCAGTATTTT. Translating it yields CAINQGTLTDTQYF.

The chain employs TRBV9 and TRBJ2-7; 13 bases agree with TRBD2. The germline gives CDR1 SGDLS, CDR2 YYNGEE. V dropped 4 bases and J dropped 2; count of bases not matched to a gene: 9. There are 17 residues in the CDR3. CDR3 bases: TGTGCCAGCAGCTTCGGACTAGCGGGGGCCCCTCCCTACGAGCAGTACTTC. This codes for CASSFGLAGAPPYEQYF.

The CDR3: CASSYYPVEQYF. CDR3 in DNA: TGTGCCAGCAGTTACTATCCAGTCGAGCAGTACTTC. This chain joins TRBV2 and TRBJ2-7; D is uncertain. The V gene's germline CDR1 is SNHLY and CDR2 FYNNEI. The length of the CDR3 is 12 residues. V dropped 5 bases and J dropped 6 bases, with 11 bases sitting between them.

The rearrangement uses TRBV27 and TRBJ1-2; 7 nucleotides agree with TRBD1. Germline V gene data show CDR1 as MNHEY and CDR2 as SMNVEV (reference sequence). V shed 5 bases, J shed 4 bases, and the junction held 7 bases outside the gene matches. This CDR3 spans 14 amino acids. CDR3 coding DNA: TGTGCCAGCAGTCCACGACAGGGTAGCTATGGCTACACCTTC. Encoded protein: CASSPRQGSYGYTF.

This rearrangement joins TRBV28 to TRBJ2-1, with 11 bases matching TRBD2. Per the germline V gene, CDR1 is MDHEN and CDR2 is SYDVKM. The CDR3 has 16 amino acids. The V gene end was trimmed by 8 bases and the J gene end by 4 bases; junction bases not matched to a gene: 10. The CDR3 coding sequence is TGTGCCAGCGCTAAATTGGGACTAGCGGTTTACAATGAGCAGTTCTTC. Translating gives CASAKLGLAVYNEQFF.

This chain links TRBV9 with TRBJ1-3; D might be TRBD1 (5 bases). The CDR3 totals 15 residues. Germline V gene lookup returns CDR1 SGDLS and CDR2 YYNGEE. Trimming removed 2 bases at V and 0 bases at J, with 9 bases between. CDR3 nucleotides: TGTGCCAGCAGCGTGGGGGGGGTCTCTGGAAACACCATATATTTT. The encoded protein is CASSVGGVSGNTIYF. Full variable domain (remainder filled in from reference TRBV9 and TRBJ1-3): DSGVTQTPKHLITATGQRVTLRCSPRSGDLSVYWYQQSLDQGLQFLIQYYNGEERAKGNILERFSAQQFPDLHSELNLSSLELGDSALYFCASSVGGVSGNTIYFGEGSWLTVV.

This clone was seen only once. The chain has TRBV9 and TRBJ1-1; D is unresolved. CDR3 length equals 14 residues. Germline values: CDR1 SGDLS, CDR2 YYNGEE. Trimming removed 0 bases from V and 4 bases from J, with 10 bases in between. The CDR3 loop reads CASSVVPRSTEAFF. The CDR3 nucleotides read TGTGCCAGCAGCGTAGTACCCCGTAGCACTGAAGCTTTCTTT.

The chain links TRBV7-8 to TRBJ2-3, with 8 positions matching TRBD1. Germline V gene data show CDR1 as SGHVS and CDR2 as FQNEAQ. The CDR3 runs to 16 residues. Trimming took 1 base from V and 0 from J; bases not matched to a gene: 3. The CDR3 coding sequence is TGTGCCAGCAGCTTAGGACAGGGGTCGAGCACAGATACGCAGTATTTT. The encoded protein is CASSLGQGSSTDTQYF.

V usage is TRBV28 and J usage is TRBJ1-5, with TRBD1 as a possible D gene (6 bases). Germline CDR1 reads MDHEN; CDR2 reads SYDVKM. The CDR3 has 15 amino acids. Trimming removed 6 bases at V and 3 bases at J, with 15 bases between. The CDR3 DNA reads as TGTGCCAGCAGAAAACAGGGAATGAACAATCAGCCCCAGCATTTT. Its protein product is CASRKQGMNNQPQHF.

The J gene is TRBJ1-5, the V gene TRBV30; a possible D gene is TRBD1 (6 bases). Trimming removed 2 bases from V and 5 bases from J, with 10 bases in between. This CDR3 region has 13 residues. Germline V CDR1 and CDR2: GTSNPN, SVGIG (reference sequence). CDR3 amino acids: CAWSPGADQPQHF. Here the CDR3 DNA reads TGTGCCTGGAGTCCAGGGGCGGATCAGCCCCAGCATTTT. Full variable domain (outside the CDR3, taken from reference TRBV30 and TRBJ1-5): SQTIHQWPATLVQPVGSPLSLECTVEGTSNPNLYWYRQAAGRGLQLLFYSVGIGQISSEVPQNLSASRPQDRQFILSSKKLLLSDSGFYLCAWSPGADQPQHFGDGTRLSIL.

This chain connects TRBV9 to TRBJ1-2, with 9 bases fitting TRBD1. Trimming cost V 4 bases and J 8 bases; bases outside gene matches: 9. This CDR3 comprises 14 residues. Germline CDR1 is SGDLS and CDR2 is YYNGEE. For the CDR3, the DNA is TGTGCCAGCAGCCCATTGGACAGGGGTGGCGGCTACACCTTC. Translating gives CASSPLDRGGGYTF.

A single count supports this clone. CDR3 nucleotide sequence: TGTGCCAGCAGCTCTCAGGGGGTCGCTGAAGCTTTCTTT. This sequence encodes CASSSQGVAEAFF. The rearrangement uses TRBV5-4 and TRBJ1-1; TRBD1 aligns across 7 bases. Trimming at V came to 3 bases and at J to 6 bases, leaving 5 bases not matched to a gene. The CDR3 spans 13 residues. Germline CDR1 and CDR2: SGHNT and YYREEE (reference sequence).

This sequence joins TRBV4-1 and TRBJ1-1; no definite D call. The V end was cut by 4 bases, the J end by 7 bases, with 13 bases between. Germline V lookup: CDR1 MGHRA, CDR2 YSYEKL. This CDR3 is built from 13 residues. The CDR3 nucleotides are TGCGCCAGCAGCCGAGGATTAGAAGATGAAGCTTTCTTT. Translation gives CASSRGLEDEAFF.

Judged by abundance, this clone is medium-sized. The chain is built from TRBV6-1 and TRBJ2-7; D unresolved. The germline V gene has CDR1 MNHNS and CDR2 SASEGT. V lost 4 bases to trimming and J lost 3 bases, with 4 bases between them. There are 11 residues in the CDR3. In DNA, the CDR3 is TGTGCCAGCAGTGGAGTCTACGAGCAGTACTTC. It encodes CASSGVYEQYF.

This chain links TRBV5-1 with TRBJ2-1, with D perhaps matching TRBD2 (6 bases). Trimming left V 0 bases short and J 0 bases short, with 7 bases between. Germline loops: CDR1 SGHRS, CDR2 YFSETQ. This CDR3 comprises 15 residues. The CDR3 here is CASSLDGSSYNEQFF. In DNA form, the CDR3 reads TGCGCCAGCAGCTTGGACGGGAGCTCCTACAATGAGCAGTTCTTC.

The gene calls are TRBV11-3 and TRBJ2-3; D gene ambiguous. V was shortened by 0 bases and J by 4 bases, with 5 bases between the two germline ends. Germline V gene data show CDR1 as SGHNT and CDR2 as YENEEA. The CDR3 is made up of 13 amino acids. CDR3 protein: CASSLERADTQYF. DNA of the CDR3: TGTGCCAGCAGCTTAGAACGGGCAGATACGCAGTATTTT.

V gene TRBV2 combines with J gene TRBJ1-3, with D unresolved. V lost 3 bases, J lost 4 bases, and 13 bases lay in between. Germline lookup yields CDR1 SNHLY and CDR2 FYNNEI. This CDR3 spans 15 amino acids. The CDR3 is CASSEQASSGNTIYF. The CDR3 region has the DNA TGTGCCAGCAGTGAGCAGGCCTCATCAGGAAACACCATATATTTT.